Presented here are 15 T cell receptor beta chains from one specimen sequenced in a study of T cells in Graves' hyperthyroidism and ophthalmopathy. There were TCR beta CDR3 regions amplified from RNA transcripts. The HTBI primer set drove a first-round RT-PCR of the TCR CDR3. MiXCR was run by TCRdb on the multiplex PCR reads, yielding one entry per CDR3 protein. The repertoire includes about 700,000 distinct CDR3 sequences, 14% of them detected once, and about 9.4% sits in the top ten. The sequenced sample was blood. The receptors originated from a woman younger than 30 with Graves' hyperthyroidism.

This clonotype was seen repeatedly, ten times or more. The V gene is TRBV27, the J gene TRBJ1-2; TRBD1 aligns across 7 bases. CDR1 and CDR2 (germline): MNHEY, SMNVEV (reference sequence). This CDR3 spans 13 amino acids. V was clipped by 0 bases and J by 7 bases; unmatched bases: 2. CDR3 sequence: CASSLSDRAGYTF. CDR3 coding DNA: TGTGCCAGCAGTTTATCAGACAGGGCTGGCTACACCTTC.

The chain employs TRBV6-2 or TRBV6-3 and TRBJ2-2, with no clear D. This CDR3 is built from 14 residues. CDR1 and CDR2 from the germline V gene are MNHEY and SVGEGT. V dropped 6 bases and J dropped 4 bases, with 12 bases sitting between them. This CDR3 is CASRTERATGELFF. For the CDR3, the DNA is TGTGCCAGCAGGACGGAAAGGGCCACCGGGGAGCTGTTTTTT.

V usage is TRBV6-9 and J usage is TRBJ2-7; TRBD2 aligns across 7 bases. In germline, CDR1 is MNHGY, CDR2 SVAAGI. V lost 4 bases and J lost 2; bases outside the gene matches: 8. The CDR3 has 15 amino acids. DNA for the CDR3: TGTGCCAGCAGTTCCACGTGGGGGGGGGCCTACGAGCAGTACTTC. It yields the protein CASSSTWGGAYEQYF.

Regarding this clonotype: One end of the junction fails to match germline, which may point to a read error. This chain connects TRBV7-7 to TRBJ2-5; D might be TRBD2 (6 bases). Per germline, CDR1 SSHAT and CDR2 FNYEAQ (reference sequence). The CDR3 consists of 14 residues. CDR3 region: CASSYRGSRETQYF. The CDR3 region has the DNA TGTGCTAGCAGCTATCGGGGGTCCCGGGAGACCCAGTACTTC.

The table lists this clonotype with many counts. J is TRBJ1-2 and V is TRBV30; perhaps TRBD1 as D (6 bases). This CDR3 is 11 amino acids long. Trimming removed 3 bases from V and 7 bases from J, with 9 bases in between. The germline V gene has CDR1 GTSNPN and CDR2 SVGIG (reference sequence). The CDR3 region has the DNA TGTGCCTGGAGCCCAGGGGCTGGCTACACCTTC. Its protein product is CAWSPGAGYTF.

The CDR3 here is CASSQVAGARYEQYF. The CDR3 bases are TGCGCCAGCAGCCAAGTGGCGGGGGCGCGCTACGAGCAGTACTTC. The chain couples TRBV4-1 to TRBJ2-7; perhaps TRBD2 as D (7 bases). The CDR3 length is 15 residues. The V end was cut by 1 base, the J end by 3 bases, with 13 bases between. Germline CDR1 and CDR2: MGHRA and YSYEKL.

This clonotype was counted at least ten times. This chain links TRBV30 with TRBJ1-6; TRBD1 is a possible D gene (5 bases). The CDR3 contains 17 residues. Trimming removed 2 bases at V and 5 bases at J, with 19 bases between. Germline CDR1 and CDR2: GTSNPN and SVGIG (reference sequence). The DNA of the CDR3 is TGTGCCTGGAGTTTCCCCCAGTGGGGGTCCAATAATTCACCCCTCCACTTT. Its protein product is CAWSFPQWGSNNSPLHF.

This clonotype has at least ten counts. CDR3 coding DNA: TGTGCCAGCTCGTTGAAACGGTTCGCGGGGGAAGGATGGGAAAAACTGTTTTTT. Amino acid sequence: CASSLKRFAGEGWEKLFF. The chain combines TRBV18 with TRBJ1-4; perhaps TRBD1 as D (5 bases). CDR1 KGHSH and CDR2 LQKENI come from the germline V gene. The V end lost 6 bases, the J end lost 8 bases, and 28 bases lay between the germline ends. The CDR3 has 18 amino acids.

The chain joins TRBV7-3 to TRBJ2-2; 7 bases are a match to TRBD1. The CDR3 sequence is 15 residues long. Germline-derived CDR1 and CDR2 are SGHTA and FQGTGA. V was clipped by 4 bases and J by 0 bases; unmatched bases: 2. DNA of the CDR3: TGTGCCAGCAGCTCCGGACAGGCGAACACCGGGGAGCTGTTTTTT. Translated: CASSSGQANTGELFF.

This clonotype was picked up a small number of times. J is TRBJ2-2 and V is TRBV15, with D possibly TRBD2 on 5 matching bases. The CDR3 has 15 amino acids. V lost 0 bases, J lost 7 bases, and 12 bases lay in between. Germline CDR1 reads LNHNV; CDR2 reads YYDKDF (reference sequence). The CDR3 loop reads CATSRDGLAGGELFF. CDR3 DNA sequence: TGTGCCACCAGCAGAGATGGGCTAGCAGGCGGGGAGCTGTTTTTT.

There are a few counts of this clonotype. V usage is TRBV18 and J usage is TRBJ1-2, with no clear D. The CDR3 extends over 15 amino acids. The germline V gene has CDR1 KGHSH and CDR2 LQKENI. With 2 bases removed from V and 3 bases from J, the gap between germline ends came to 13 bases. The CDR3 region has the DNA TGTGCCAGCTCACCAGGCTCGGGAGTCGACTATGGCTACACCTTC. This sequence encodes CASSPGSGVDYGYTF.

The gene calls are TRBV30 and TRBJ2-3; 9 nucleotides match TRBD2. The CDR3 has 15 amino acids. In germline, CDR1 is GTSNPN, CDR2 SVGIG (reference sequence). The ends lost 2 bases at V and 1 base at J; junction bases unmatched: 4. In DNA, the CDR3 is TGTGCCTGGAGTATAGGGACTAGCCGCACAGATACGCAGTATTTT. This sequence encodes CAWSIGTSRTDTQYF.

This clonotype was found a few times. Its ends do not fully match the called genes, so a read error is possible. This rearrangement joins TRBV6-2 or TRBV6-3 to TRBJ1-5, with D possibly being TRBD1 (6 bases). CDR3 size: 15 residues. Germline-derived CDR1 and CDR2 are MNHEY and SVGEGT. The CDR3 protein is CASSYGGAGNQLQHF. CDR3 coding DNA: TGTGCCAGCAGTTACGGGGGGGCTGGCAATCAGCTCCAGCATTTT.

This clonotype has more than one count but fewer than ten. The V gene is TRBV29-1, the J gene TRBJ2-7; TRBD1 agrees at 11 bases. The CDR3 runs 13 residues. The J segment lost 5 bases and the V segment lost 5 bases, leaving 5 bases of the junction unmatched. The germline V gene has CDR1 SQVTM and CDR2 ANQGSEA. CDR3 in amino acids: CSVLDRGRNEQYF. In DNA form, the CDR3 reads TGCAGCGTTTTGGACAGGGGGCGAAACGAGCAGTACTTC.

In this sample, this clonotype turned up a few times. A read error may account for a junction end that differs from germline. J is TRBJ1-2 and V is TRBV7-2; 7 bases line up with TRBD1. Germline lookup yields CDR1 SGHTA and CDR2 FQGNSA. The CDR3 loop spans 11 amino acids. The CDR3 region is CASSETGSVAF. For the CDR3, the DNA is TGTGCCAGCAGCGAGACAGGGTCGGTCGCCTTC.